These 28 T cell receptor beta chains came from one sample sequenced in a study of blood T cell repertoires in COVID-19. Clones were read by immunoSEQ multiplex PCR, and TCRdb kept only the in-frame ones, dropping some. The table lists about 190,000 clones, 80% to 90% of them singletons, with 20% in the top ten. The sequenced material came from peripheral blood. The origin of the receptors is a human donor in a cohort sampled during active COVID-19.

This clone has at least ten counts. The CDR3 region has the DNA TGCAGCGTTGTAGTAGATAGCACAGATACGCAGTATTTT. Its translation is CSVVVDSTDTQYF. The chain carries TRBV29-1 and TRBJ2-3; D call uncertain. CDR1 SQVTM and CDR2 ANQGSEA come from the germline V gene. There are 13 residues in the CDR3. Trimming shortened V by 4 bases and J by 0 bases, and 8 bases separated the two germline ends.

The CDR3 DNA sequence: TGTGCCAGCGGGAGGGCCCCCTTCTCTGAGCAGTTCTTC. Encoded protein: CASGRAPFSEQFF. This rearrangement joins TRBV2 to TRBJ2-1; 7 bases map to TRBD2. Germline CDR1 reads SNHLY; CDR2 reads FYNNEI. This CDR3 is 13 amino acids long. The trim removed 8 bases at V and 9 bases at J, leaving 10 bases unmatched.

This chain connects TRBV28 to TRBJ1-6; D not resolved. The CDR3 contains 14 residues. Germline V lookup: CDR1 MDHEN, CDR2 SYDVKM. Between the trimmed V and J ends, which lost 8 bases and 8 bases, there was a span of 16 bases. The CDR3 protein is CASGLTGNDSPLHF. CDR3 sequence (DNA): TGTGCCAGCGGGCTTACTGGCAATGATTCACCCCTCCACTTT. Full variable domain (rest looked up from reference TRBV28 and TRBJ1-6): DVKVTQSSRYLVKRTGEKVFLECVQDMDHENMFWYRQDPGLGLRLIYFSYDVKMKEKGDIPEGYSVSREKKERFSLILESASTNQTSMYLCASGLTGNDSPLHFGNGTRLTVT.

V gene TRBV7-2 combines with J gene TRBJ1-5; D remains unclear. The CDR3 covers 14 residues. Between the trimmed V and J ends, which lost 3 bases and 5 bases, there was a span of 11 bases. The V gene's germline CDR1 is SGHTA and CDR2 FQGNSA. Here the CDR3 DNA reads TGTGCCAGCAGCTTCGCACCGGGAGATCAGCCCCAGCATTTT. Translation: CASSFAPGDQPQHF.

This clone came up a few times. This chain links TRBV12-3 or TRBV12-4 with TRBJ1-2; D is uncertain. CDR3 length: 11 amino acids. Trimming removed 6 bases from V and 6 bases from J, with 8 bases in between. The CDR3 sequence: CASRLYNGYTF. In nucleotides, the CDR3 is TGTGCCAGCAGGCTTTACAATGGCTACACCTTC.

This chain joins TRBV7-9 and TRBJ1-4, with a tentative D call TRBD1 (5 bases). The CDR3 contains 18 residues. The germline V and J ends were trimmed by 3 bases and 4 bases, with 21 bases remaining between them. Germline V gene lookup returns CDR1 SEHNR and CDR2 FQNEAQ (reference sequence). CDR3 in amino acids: CASSFHPDKGRHNEKLFF. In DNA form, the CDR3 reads TGTGCCAGCAGCTTTCATCCGGACAAGGGGCGCCATAATGAAAAACTGTTTTTT.

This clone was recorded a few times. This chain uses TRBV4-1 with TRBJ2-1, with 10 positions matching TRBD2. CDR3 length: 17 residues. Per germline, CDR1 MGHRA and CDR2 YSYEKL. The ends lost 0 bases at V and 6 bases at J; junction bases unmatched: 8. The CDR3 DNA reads TGCGCCAGCAGCCAAGACGTAAGGAGGACTAGCGGCAATGAGCAGTTCTTC. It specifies CASSQDVRRTSGNEQFF.

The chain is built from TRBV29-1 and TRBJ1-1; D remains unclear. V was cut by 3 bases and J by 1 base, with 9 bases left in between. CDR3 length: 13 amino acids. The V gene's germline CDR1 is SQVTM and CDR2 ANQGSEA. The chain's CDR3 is CSVDKGGNTEAFF. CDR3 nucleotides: TGCAGCGTTGATAAAGGAGGGAACACTGAAGCTTTCTTT.

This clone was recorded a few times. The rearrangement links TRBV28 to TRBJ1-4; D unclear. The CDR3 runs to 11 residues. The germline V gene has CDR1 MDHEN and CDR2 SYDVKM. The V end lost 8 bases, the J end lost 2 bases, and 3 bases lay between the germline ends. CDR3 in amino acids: CASATNEKLFF. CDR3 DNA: TGTGCCAGCGCGACTAATGAAAAACTGTTTTTT.

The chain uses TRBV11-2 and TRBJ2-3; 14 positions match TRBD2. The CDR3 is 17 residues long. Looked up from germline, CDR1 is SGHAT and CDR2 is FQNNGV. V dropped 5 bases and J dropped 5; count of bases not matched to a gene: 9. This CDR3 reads CASSRAGTSGSQDTQYF. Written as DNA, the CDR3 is TGTGCCAGCAGCCGAGCCGGGACTAGCGGGAGTCAAGATACGCAGTATTTT.

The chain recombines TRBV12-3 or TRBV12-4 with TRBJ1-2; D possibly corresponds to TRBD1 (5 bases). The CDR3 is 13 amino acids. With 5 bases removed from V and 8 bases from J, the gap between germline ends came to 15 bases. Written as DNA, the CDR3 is TGTGCCAGCAGTCACTCCAGGGTGGGGGGCTACACCTTC. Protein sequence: CASSHSRVGGYTF.

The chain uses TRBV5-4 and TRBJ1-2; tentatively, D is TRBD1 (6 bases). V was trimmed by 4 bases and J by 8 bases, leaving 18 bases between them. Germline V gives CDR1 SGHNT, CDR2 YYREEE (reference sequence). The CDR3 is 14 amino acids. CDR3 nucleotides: TGTGCCAGCAGCGTACAGGGCAGTGGAGTAGGCTACACCTTC. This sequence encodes CASSVQGSGVGYTF.

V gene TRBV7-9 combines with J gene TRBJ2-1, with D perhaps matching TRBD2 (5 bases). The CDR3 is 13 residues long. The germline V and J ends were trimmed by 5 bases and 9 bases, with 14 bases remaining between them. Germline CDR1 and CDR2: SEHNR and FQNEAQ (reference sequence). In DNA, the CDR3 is TGTGCCAGCAGCCCCCTCAGCGGCACTGAGCAGTTCTTC. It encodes CASSPLSGTEQFF.

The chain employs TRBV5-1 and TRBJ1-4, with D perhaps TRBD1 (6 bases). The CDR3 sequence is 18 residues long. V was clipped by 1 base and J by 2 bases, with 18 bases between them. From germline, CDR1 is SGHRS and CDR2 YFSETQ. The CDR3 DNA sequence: TGCGCCAGCAGCTTGCGGGGGGCGAACAGGGCTACTAATGAAAAACTGTTTTTT. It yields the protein CASSLRGANRATNEKLFF.

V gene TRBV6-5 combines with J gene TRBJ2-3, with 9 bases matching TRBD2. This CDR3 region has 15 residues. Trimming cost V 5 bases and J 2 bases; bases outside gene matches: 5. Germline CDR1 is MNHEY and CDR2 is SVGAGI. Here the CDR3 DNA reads TGTGCCAGCAGTCTAACTAGCGGGTACACAGATACGCAGTATTTT. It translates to CASSLTSGYTDTQYF.

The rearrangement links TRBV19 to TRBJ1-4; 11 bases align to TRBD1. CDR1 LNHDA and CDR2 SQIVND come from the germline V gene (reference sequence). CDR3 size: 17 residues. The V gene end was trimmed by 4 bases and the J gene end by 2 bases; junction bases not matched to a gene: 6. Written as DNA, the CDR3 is TGTGCCAGTAGTACCGGGACAGGGGGATGGACTAATGAAAAACTGTTTTTT. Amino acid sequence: CASSTGTGGWTNEKLFF.

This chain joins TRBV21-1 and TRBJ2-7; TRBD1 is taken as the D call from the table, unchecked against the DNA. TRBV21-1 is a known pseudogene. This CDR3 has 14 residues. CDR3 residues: CASSTPRQGYEQYV. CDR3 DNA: TGTGCCAGCAGCACTCCCCGTCAGGGGTATGAGCAGTACGTC.

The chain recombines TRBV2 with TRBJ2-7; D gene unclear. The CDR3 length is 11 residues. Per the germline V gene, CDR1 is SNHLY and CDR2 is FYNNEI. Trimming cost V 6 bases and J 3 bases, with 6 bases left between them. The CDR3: CASRAHYEQYV. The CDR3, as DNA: TGTGCCAGCAGGGCCCACTACGAGCAGTACGTC.

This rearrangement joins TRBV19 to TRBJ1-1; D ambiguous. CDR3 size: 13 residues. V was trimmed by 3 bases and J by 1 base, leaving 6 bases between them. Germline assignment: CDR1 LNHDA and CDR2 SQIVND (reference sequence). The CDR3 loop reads CASSISGNTEAFF. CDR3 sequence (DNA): TGTGCCAGTAGTATTTCGGGGAACACTGAAGCTTTCTTT. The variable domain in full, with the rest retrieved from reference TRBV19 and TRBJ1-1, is DGGITQSPKYLFRKEGQNVTLSCEQNLNHDAMYWYRQDPGQGLRLIYYSQIVNDFQKGDIAEGYSVSREKKESFPLTVTSAQKNPTAFYLCASSISGNTEAFFGQGTRLTVV.

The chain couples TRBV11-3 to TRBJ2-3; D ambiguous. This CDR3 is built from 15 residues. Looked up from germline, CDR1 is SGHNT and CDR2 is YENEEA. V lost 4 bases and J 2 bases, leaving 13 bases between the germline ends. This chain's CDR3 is CASSSLFSFTDTQYF. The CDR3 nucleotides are TGTGCCAGCAGCTCCCTTTTTTCCTTCACAGATACGCAGTATTTT.

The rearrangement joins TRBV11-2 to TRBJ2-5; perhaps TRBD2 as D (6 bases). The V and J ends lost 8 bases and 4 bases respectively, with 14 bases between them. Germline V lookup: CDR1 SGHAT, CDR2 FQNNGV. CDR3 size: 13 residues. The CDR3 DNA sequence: TGTGCCAGCTCTGGGGGGTATACAGAGACCCAGTACTTC. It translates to CASSGGYTETQYF.

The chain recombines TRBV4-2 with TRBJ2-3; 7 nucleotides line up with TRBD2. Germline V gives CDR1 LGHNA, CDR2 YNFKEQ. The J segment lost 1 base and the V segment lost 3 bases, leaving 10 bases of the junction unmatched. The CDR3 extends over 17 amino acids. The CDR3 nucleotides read TGTGCCAGCAGCCATTTCCCCGGGAGGCAGCGCACAGATACGCAGTATTTT. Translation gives CASSHFPGRQRTDTQYF.

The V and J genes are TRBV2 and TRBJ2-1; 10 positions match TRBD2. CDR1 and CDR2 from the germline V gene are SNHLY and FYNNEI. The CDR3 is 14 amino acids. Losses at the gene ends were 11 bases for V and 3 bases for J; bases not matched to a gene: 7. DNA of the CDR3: TGTGCCGGGGGCCTAGCGGGAGTCTACAATGAGCAGTTCTTC. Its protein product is CAGGLAGVYNEQFF.

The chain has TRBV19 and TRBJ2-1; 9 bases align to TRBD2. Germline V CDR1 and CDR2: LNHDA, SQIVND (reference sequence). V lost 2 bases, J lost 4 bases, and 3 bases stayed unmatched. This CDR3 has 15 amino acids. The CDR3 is CASSIIAGEYNEQFF. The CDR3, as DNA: TGTGCCAGTAGTATAATAGCGGGGGAATACAATGAGCAGTTCTTC.

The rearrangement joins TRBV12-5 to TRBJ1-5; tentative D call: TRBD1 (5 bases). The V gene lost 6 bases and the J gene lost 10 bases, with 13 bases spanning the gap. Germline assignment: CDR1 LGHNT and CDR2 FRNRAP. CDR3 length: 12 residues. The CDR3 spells CASGQSRGPQHF. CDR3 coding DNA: TGTGCTAGTGGACAATCTAGGGGACCCCAGCATTTT.

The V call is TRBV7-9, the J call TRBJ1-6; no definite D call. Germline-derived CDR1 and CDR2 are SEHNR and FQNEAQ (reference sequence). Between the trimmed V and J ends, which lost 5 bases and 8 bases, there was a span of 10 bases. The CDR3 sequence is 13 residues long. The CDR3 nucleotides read TGTGCCAGCAGCATAGATCATTATTCACCCCTCCACTTT. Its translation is CASSIDHYSPLHF.

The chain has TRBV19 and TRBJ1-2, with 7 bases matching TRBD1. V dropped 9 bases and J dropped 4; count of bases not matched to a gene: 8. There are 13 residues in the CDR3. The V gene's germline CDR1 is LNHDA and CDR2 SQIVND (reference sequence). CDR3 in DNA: TGTGCCAGCAATAGACAGGGCTTCTATGGCTACACCTTC. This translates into CASNRQGFYGYTF.

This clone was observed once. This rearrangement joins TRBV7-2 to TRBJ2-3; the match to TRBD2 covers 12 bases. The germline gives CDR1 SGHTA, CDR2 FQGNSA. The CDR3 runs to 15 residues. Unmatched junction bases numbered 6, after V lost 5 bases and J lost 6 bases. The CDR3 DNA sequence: TGTGCCAGCAGCCAATTGGGACTAGCGGGTGATACGCAGTATTTT. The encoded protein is CASSQLGLAGDTQYF.